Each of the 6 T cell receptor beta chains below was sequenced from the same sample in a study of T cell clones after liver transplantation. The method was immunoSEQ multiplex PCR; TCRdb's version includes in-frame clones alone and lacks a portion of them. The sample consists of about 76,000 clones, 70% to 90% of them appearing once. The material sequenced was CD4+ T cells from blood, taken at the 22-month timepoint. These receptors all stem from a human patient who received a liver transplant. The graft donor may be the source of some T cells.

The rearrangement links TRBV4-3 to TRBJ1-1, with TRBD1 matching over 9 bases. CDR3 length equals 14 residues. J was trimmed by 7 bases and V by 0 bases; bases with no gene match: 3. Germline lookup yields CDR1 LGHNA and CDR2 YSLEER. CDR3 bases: TGCGCCAGCAGCCAAGATCCGGACAGGGGTGAAGCTTTCTTT. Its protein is CASSQDPDRGEAFF.

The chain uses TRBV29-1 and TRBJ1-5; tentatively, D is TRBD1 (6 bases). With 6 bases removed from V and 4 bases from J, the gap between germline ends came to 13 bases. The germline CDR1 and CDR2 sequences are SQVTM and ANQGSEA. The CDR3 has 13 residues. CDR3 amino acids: CSVQGPGNQPQHF. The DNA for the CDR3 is TGCAGCGTGCAGGGGCCGGGAAATCAGCCCCAGCATTTT.

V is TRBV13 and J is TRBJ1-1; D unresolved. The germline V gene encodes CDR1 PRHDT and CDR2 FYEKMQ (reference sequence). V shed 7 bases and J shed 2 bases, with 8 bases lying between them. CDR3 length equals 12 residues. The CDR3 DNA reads TGTGCCAGCAACAGACGTAACACTGAAGCTTTCTTT. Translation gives CASNRRNTEAFF.

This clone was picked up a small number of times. In DNA form, the CDR3 reads TGTGCCAGTAGGGGACAGGGGTCAGAGCAGTACTTC. Encoded protein: CASRGQGSEQYF. This chain connects TRBV19 to TRBJ2-7, with 10 positions matching TRBD1. Germline V gives CDR1 LNHDA, CDR2 SQIVND (reference sequence). J gave up 7 bases and V 6 bases, and 3 bases lay outside the gene matches. CDR3 length: 12 residues.

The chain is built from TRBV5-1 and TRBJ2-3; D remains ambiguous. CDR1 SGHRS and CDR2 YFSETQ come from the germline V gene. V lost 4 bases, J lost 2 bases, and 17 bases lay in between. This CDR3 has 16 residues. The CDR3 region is CASSVGARTHTDTQYF. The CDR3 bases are TGCGCCAGCAGCGTAGGCGCTAGAACTCACACAGATACGCAGTATTTT.

CDR3 protein: CASSPGDRGLPTEAFF. CDR3 in DNA: TGCGCCAGCAGCCCCGGGGACAGGGGGCTTCCCACTGAAGCTTTCTTT. J is TRBJ1-1 and V is TRBV5-1; 12 bases map to TRBD1. V gave up 4 bases and J gave up 4 bases; unmatched junction bases: 8. Germline-derived CDR1 and CDR2 are SGHRS and YFSETQ. This CDR3 spans 16 amino acids.